This entry is about one T cell receptor (beta chain). The antigen remains unidentified. Germline CDR1 reads MDHEN; CDR2 reads SYDVKM. V dropped 2 bases and J dropped 0 bases, with 8 bases sitting between them. CDR3 length equals 15 residues. The source of the sample is a study of T cell responses to AZD1222 COVID-19 vaccine. The study's findings and limits: Nearly half of unique spike-specific TCRs reportedly avoided B.1.351 and B.1.1.7 mutated regions. The donor group comprised mostly white British people and more females; the analysis possibly underestimated clonal diversity.

Profiling relied on immunoSEQ multiplex PCR, and the TCRdb table lists in-frame clones only, not all of them. The repertoire holds about 86,000 clones, approximately 86% seen once, with 10% in the top ten. The sequence came from an adult in good health. The sample in question was peripheral blood, obtained on day 0 of MenACWY control vaccination. The chain recombines TRBV28 with TRBJ2-1; D is undetermined. The CDR3 spells CASSLRRSSYNEQFF. Here the CDR3 DNA reads TGTGCCAGCAGTTTAAGGAGAAGCTCCTACAATGAGCAGTTCTTC.